This TCR beta chain was captured by sequencing in a study of molecular identifiers for immune sequencing clone quantification. Study as a whole: Sequencing covered four of five parts into which replicate RNA from about 20,000 or 100,000 naive CD8 cells was split.

Germline V gene lookup returns CDR1 GTSNPN and CDR2 SVGIG (reference sequence). V dropped 0 bases and J dropped 0 bases, with 15 bases sitting between them. The CDR3 is made up of 17 amino acids. TCRdb reprocessed the PCR reads with MiXCR, giving one entry per CDR3 protein. The table lists tens of thousands of distinct CDR3 sequences, over 20% of them singletons. This clonotype came up many times. Naive CD8 libraries used about 20,000 to 1,000,000 sorted cells and 10%, 30% or 50% RNA. The sequence was collected from a human donor in good health. Some libraries in this study had Jurkat cell RNA spiked in. The sequenced material came from naive CD8+ T cells from blood, with Jurkat cell RNA spiked in. Subset here: FACS-sorted CD8+CD4-CCR7+CD45RA+ naive T cells. The chain recombines TRBV30 with TRBJ1-3, with D uncertain. CDR3 DNA: TGTGCCTGGAGTGTACGCCCCAGGATAGGCTCTGGAAACACCATATATTTT. This encodes CAWSVRPRIGSGNTIYF.